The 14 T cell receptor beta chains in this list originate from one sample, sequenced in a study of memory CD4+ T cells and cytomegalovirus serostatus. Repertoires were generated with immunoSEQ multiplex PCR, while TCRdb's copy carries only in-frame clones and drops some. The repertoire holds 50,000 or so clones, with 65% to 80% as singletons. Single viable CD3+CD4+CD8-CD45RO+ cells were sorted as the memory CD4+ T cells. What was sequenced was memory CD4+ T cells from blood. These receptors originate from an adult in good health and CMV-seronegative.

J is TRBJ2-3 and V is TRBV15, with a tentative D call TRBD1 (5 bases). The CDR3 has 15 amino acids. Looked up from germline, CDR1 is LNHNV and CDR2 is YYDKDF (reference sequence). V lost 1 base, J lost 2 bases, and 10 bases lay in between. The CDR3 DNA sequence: TGTGCCACCAGCAGAGGTGGGGCTAACACAGATACGCAGTATTTT. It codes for CATSRGGANTDTQYF. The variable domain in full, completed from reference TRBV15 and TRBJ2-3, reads DAMVIQNPRYQVTQFGKPVTLSCSQTLNHNVMYWYQQKSSQAPKLLFHYYDKDFNNEADTPDNFQSRRPNTSFCFLDIRSPGLGDTAMYLCATSRGGANTDTQYFGPGTRLTVL.

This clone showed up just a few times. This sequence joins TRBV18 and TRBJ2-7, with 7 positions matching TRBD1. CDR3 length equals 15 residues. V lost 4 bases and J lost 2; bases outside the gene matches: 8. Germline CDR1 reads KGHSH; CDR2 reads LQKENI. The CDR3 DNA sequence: TGTGCCAGCTCACTTACCGGGACAGCTACCTACGAGCAGTACTTC. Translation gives CASSLTGTATYEQYF.

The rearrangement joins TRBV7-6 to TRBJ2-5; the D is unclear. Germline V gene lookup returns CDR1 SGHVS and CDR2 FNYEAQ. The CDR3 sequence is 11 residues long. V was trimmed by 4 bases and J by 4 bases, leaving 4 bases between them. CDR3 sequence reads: CASSSGETQYF. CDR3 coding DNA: TGTGCCAGCAGCTCAGGAGAGACCCAGTACTTC. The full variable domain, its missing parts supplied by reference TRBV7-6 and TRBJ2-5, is GAGVSQSPRYKVTKRGQDVALRCDPISGHVSLYWYRQALGQGPEFLTYFNYEAQQDKSGLPNDRFSAERPEGSISTLTIQRTEQRDSAMYRCASSSGETQYFGPGTRLLVL.

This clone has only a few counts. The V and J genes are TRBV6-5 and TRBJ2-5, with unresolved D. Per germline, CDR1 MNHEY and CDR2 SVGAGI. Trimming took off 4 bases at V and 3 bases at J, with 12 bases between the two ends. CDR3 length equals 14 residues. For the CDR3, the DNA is TGTGCCAGCAGTTTTGGTAGTTCGGAAGAGACCCAGTACTTC. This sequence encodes CASSFGSSEETQYF.

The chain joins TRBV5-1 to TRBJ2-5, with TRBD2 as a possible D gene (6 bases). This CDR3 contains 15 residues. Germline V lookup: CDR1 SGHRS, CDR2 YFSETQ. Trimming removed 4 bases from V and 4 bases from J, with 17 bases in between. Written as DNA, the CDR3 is TGCGCCAGCAGCGCGGGGACCTCGGGGACAGAGACCCAGTACTTC. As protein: CASSAGTSGTETQYF.

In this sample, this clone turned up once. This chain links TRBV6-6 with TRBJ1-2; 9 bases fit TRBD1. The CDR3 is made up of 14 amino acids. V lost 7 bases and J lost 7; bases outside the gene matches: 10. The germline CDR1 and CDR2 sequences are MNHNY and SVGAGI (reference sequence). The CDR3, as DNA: TGTGCCAGCACCCTAGGGGACAGGGAAACTGGCTACACCTTC. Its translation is CASTLGDRETGYTF.

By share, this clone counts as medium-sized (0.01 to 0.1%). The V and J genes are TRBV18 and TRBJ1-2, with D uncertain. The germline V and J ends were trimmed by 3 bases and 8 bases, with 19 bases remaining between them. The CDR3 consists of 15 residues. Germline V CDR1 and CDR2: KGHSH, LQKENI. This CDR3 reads CASSPERTESGGYTF. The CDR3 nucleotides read TGTGCCAGCTCACCCGAAAGGACCGAGTCGGGGGGCTACACCTTC.

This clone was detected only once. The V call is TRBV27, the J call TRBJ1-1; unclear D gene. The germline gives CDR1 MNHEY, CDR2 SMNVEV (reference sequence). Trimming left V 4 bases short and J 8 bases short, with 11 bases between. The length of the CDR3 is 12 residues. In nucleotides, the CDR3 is TGTGCCAGCAGTTCGGTTAGTACGGAAGCTTTCTTT. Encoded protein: CASSSVSTEAFF.

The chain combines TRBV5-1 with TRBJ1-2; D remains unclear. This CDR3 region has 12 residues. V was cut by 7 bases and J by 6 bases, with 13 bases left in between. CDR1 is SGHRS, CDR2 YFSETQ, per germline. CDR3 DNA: TGCGCCAGCGCCCTTGGCCGGGATGGCTACACCTTC. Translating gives CASALGRDGYTF.

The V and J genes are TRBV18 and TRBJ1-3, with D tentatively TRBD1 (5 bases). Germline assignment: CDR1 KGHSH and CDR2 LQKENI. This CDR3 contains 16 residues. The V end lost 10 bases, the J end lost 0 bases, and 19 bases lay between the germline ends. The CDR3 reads CANSGRDLSSGNTIYF. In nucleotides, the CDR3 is TGTGCCAACTCCGGCCGGGACCTTAGCTCTGGAAACACCATATATTTT. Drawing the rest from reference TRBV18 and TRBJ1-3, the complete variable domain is NAGVMQNPRHLVRRRGQEARLRCSPMKGHSHVYWYRQLPEEGLKFMVYLQKENIIDESGMPKERFSAEFPKEGPSILRIQQVVRGDSAAYFCANSGRDLSSGNTIYFGEGSWLTVV.

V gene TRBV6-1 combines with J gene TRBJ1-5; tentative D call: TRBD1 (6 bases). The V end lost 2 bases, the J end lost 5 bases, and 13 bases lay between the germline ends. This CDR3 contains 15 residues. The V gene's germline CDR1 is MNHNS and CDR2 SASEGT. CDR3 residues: CASSEFIQGYQPQHF. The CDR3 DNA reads TGTGCCAGCAGTGAATTTATACAGGGCTATCAGCCCCAGCATTTT.

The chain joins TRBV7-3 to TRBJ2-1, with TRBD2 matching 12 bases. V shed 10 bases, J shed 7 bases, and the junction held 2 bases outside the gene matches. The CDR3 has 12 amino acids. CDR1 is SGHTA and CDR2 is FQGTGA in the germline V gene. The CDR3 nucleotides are TGTGCCACCGGGACTAGCGGGAATGAGCAGTTCTTC. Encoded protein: CATGTSGNEQFF.

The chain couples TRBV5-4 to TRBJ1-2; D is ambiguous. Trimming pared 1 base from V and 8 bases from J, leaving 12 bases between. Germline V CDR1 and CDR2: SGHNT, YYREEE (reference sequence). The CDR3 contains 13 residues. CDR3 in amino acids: CASSLPPVGGYTF. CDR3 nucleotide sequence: TGTGCCAGCAGCTTGCCCCCCGTGGGAGGCTACACCTTC.

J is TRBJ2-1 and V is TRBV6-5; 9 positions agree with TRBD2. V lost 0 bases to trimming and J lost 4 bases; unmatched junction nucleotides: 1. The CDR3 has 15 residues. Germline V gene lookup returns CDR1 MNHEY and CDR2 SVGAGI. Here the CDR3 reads CASSYSLAGYNEQFF. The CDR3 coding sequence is TGTGCCAGCAGTTACTCGCTAGCGGGGTACAATGAGCAGTTCTTC.